The 7 T cell receptor beta chains listed next were all sequenced from one sample in a study of blood T cell repertoires in COVID-19. TCRdb's table, derived via immunoSEQ multiplex PCR, lists solely in-frame clones and lacks some. Of about 100,000 clones listed, about 80% were seen once; the top ten hold roughly 15%. The sequenced sample was peripheral blood. The receptors originated from a human donor in a cohort sampled during active COVID-19.

This chain uses TRBV27 with TRBJ2-7; tentatively, D is TRBD2 (8 bases). CDR1 and CDR2 (germline): MNHEY, SMNVEV (reference sequence). Trimming removed 3 bases at V and 3 bases at J, with 24 bases between. The CDR3 totals 18 residues. The CDR3 region is CASSFRQGSEAGVYEQYF. Here the CDR3 DNA reads TGTGCCAGCAGTTTCCGACAGGGAAGTGAAGCGGGAGTCTACGAGCAGTACTTC.

This chain joins TRBV2 and TRBJ1-2, with a tentative D call TRBD1 (5 bases). The CDR3 has 14 amino acids. The V end lost 3 bases, the J end lost 4 bases, and 12 bases lay between the germline ends. Germline CDR1 and CDR2: SNHLY and FYNNEI. CDR3 sequence: CASSEDATVYGYTF. The DNA of the CDR3 is TGTGCCAGCAGTGAGGACGCGACAGTCTATGGCTACACCTTC.

The rearrangement joins TRBV7-9 to TRBJ2-2; 7 nucleotides agree with TRBD1. This CDR3 has 14 residues. The germline CDR1 and CDR2 sequences are SEHNR and FQNEAQ (reference sequence). Trimming at V came to 4 bases and at J to 6 bases, leaving 5 bases not matched to a gene. CDR3 in DNA: TGTGCCAGCAGCTCGAGACAGGGCTCCGGGGAGCTGTTTTTT. It specifies CASSSRQGSGELFF.

This clone was recorded only once. The chain carries TRBV29-1 and TRBJ2-7; 8 bases fit TRBD2. The V and J ends lost 2 bases and 7 bases, in that order; junction bases with no gene match: 10. CDR1 SQVTM and CDR2 ANQGSEA come from the germline V gene. This CDR3 is 14 amino acids long. CDR3 in amino acids: CSVEMVAGIREQYF. DNA of the CDR3: TGCAGCGTTGAAATGGTAGCGGGGATCCGAGAGCAGTACTTC.

This clone showed up just once. The chain carries TRBV28 and TRBJ2-2; D gene uncertain. Germline assignment: CDR1 MDHEN and CDR2 SYDVKM. This CDR3 spans 14 amino acids. V was trimmed by 3 bases and J by 0 bases, leaving 5 bases between them. In DNA form, the CDR3 reads TGTGCCAGCAGTTTCCTCGCGAACACCGGGGAGCTGTTTTTT. It encodes CASSFLANTGELFF.

In this sample, this clone turned up once. The V gene is TRBV6-2 or TRBV6-3, the J gene TRBJ2-1, with D possibly being TRBD2 (6 bases). The CDR3 has 14 amino acids. The V gene lost 5 bases and the J gene lost 13 bases, with 21 bases spanning the gap. The V gene's germline CDR1 is MNHEY and CDR2 SVGEGT. The CDR3 sequence: CASSETNARTKQFF. As DNA, the CDR3 is TGTGCCAGCAGTGAGACGAACGCCCGGACTAAACAGTTCTTC.

This clone occurred once. The rearrangement joins TRBV10-1 to TRBJ1-1; possible D gene TRBD1, 6 bases. The length of the CDR3 is 18 residues. V lost 0 bases, J lost 0 bases, and 17 bases lay in between. CDR1 and CDR2 (germline): WNHNN, SYGVQD (reference sequence). The CDR3 loop is CASSESRQGFPLNTEAFF. CDR3 sequence (DNA): TGCGCCAGCAGTGAGTCGCGGCAGGGGTTCCCCTTGAACACTGAAGCTTTCTTT.